The 24 T cell receptor beta chains below all came from one sample that was sequenced in a study of Ad26.COV2.S vaccination and SARS-CoV-2 variants. Documented treatment: some 19 received Ad26.COV2.S at low or high dose, single or two shots; roughly 5 received placebo; per-sample allocation not given. Sample collection was performed on day 63 after the first vaccine or placebo injection. Using immunoSEQ multiplex PCR, the repertoire was profiled, and TCRdb retains in-frame clones only, with some absent. The sample has about 320,000 clones; 75% to 90% are singletons. Sequenced material: peripheral blood, taken in a trial of Ad26.COV2.S vaccine versus placebo. These receptors all stem from a person between 18 and 59 years old who received the Ad26.COV2.S COVID-19 vaccine or a placebo.

This rearrangement joins TRBV6-5 to TRBJ1-6; a weak D match, TRBD1 (6 bases). The CDR3 extends over 15 amino acids. Germline V CDR1 and CDR2: MNHEY, SVGAGI. V was trimmed by 0 bases and J by 7 bases, leaving 10 bases between them. The CDR3 loop is CASSYSGGRNSPLHF. CDR3 bases: TGTGCCAGCAGTTACTCGGGGGGCAGGAATTCACCCCTCCACTTT.

The gene calls are TRBV6-2 or TRBV6-3 and TRBJ1-2; D gene uncertain. The V gene lost 3 bases and the J gene lost 7 bases, with 9 bases spanning the gap. The germline gives CDR1 MNHEY, CDR2 SVGEGT. CDR3 length: 12 residues. The CDR3 DNA follows: TGTGCCAGCAGTTATCTTCGGTTTGGCTACACCTTC. Amino acid sequence: CASSYLRFGYTF.

The chain couples TRBV6-5 to TRBJ1-2; perhaps TRBD1 as D (5 bases). This CDR3 is 15 amino acids long. The germline gives CDR1 MNHEY, CDR2 SVGAGI. Between the trimmed V and J ends, which lost 7 bases and 4 bases, there was a span of 19 bases. The CDR3 DNA sequence: TGTGCCAGCACCTACGGGGACGGCTTGTCCTATGGCTACACCTTC. Residues: CASTYGDGLSYGYTF.

The V gene is TRBV28, the J gene TRBJ2-3, with D unresolved. The germline V gene encodes CDR1 MDHEN and CDR2 SYDVKM. Trimming pared 5 bases from V and 7 bases from J, leaving 4 bases between. The CDR3 contains 10 residues. CDR3 DNA: TGTGCCAGCAGTCAGAATACGCAGTATTTT. Translating gives CASSQNTQYF.

This clone came up once. The chain links TRBV11-2 to TRBJ2-3, with 8 positions matching TRBD2. CDR3 length: 16 residues. The germline gives CDR1 SGHAT, CDR2 FQNNGV. The J segment lost 2 bases and the V segment lost 3 bases, leaving 7 bases of the junction unmatched. For the CDR3, the DNA is TGTGCCAGCAGCTTGGGACTAGGGAGAAACACAGATACGCAGTATTTT. It translates to CASSLGLGRNTDTQYF.

The chain uses TRBV6-2 or TRBV6-3 and TRBJ2-4, with TRBD2 as a possible D gene (6 bases). V lost 7 bases, J lost 2 bases, and 12 bases lay in between. There are 14 residues in the CDR3. Germline values: CDR1 MNHEY, CDR2 SVGEGT. The CDR3 DNA sequence: TGTGCCAGCACCCCTGCGGGACCCAAAAACATTCAGTACTTC. Its translation is CASTPAGPKNIQYF.

This clone turned up a few times. J is TRBJ1-5 and V is TRBV5-3; possibly TRBD1 for D (6 bases). TRBV5-3 is known as an ORF, though its function is uncertain. The CDR3 has 14 residues. Between the trimmed V and J ends, which lost 3 bases and 4 bases, there was a span of 11 bases. CDR3 coding DNA: TGTGCCAGAAGCTGGGGGGCGGGAAATCAGCCCCAGCATTTT. Translation gives CARSWGAGNQPQHF.

The V call is TRBV19, the J call TRBJ2-1, with 7 nucleotides matching TRBD1. CDR3 length equals 13 residues. The trim removed 7 bases at V and 6 bases at J, leaving 6 bases unmatched. The germline gives CDR1 LNHDA, CDR2 SQIVND (reference sequence). The CDR3 region is CASTIAGGNEQFF. The CDR3 DNA is TGTGCCAGTACCATAGCAGGGGGCAATGAGCAGTTCTTC.

CDR3 sequence: CASSRRVADTDTQYF. The CDR3 DNA is TGTGCCAGCAGCCGTAGGGTAGCGGATACAGATACGCAGTATTTT. The chain has TRBV27 and TRBJ2-3, with D tentatively TRBD2 (6 bases). Deletions cut 6 bases from V and 3 bases from J, with 16 bases between. Germline V gene sequence: CDR1 MNHEY, CDR2 SMNVEV (reference sequence). The CDR3 extends over 15 amino acids.

The genes are TRBV9 and TRBJ1-5, with a tentative D call TRBD1 (6 bases). Germline CDR1 SGDLS, CDR2 YYNGEE. Trimming removed 4 bases from V and 9 bases from J, with 14 bases in between. CDR3 length: 13 residues. CDR3 coding DNA: TGTGCCAGCAGCTCTACTCTAGGGGGGCCCCAGCATTTT. Translated, it gives CASSSTLGGPQHF.

The chain is built from TRBV7-9 and TRBJ2-3; 11 bases agree with TRBD2. The CDR3 sequence is 16 residues long. Trimming at V came to 5 bases and at J to 4 bases, leaving 8 bases not matched to a gene. CDR1 SEHNR and CDR2 FQNEAQ come from the germline V gene (reference sequence). The chain's CDR3 is CASSRTSGLGADTQYF. CDR3 in DNA: TGTGCCAGCAGCCGGACTAGCGGGCTTGGCGCAGATACGCAGTATTTT.

The rearrangement links TRBV5-1 to TRBJ1-1; D is undetermined. Germline assignment: CDR1 SGHRS and CDR2 YFSETQ. The CDR3 runs 14 residues. Trimming took off 3 bases at V and 5 bases at J, with 14 bases between the two ends. The CDR3 loop reads CASSSATKETEAFF. The CDR3 DNA reads as TGCGCCAGCAGCTCTGCGACAAAGGAAACTGAAGCTTTCTTT.

This chain uses TRBV7-9 with TRBJ2-7; 8 positions agree with TRBD1. The CDR3 spans 16 residues. V trimming: 3 bases; J trimming: 2 bases; junction bases outside the gene matches: 9. CDR1 and CDR2 (germline): SEHNR, FQNEAQ (reference sequence). CDR3 sequence: CASSFLATGETYEQYF. As DNA, the CDR3 is TGTGCCAGCAGCTTCTTGGCGACAGGGGAGACCTACGAGCAGTACTTC.

The V gene is TRBV19, the J gene TRBJ2-3, with 8 bases matching TRBD2. Germline CDR1 is LNHDA and CDR2 is SQIVND (reference sequence). Germline trimming cut 6 bases from V and 0 bases from J; bases unmatched to any gene: 2. The CDR3 has 14 residues. The CDR3 bases are TGTGCCAGTAGGTCTAGCGGGAGCACAGATACGCAGTATTTT. Translated: CASRSSGSTDTQYF.

The rearrangement links TRBV6-5 to TRBJ2-7; D is perhaps TRBD1 or TRBD2 (6 bases each). From germline, CDR1 is MNHEY and CDR2 SVGAGI. The CDR3 spans 14 residues. V was pared by 4 bases and J by 4 bases, with 14 bases between. The CDR3 sequence is CASSFQGTEYEQYF. The CDR3 DNA sequence: TGTGCCAGCAGTTTCCAGGGGACTGAATACGAGCAGTACTTC.

In nucleotides, the CDR3 is TGTGCCAGCAGTTATCTCCCTAGCTTTTCGGATACGCAGTATTTT. Translation gives CASSYLPSFSDTQYF. The chain combines TRBV6-2 or TRBV6-3 with TRBJ2-3, with D maybe TRBD2 (5 bases). CDR3 length: 15 amino acids. The ends were cut back, 3 bases at V and 6 bases at J, with 16 bases in the middle. Germline CDR1 and CDR2: MNHEY and SVGEGT.

J is TRBJ2-3 and V is TRBV6-5; D possibly corresponds to TRBD2 (5 bases). V was clipped by 6 bases and J by 0 bases, with 13 bases between them. The CDR3 has 15 residues. Germline V gene lookup returns CDR1 MNHEY and CDR2 SVGAGI. The CDR3 sequence is CASRAAGMSTDTQYF. In nucleotides, the CDR3 is TGTGCCAGCAGGGCGGCGGGCATGAGCACAGATACGCAGTATTTT.

The rearrangement uses TRBV21-1 and TRBJ2-3. TRBV21-1 is flagged as a pseudogene. This CDR3 spans 17 amino acids. The CDR3 loop is CASRGFLRLTSTDTQYF. CDR3 nucleotide sequence: TGTGCCAGCCGTGGGTTCCTACGGTTAACTAGCACAGATACGCAGTATTTT.

The chain links TRBV9 to TRBJ2-2; D might be TRBD2 (5 bases). The germline gives CDR1 SGDLS, CDR2 YYNGEE. The CDR3 is 16 residues long. V lost 4 bases, J lost 0 bases, and 13 bases lay in between. CDR3 DNA sequence: TGTGCCAGCAGCCCGTTACAGCGGACGAACACCGGGGAGCTGTTTTTT. It yields the protein CASSPLQRTNTGELFF.

V gene TRBV5-1 combines with J gene TRBJ2-1, with 16 bases matching TRBD2. V shed 3 bases, J shed 0 bases, and the junction held 18 bases outside the gene matches. Germline V gene sequence: CDR1 SGHRS, CDR2 YFSETQ. The CDR3 has 23 amino acids. Here the CDR3 reads CASSSGTSGGDSPRKSSYNEQFF. CDR3 sequence (DNA): TGCGCCAGCAGCTCCGGGACTAGCGGGGGGGACTCGCCAAGAAAAAGCTCCTACAATGAGCAGTTCTTC.

V and J are TRBV7-8 and TRBJ1-2; the match to TRBD1 covers 7 bases. CDR1 and CDR2 from the germline V gene are SGHVS and FQNEAQ. V shed 4 bases and J 4 bases; nucleotides not matched to a gene: 9. CDR3 length: 15 residues. The CDR3 DNA follows: TGTGCCAGCAGCTCCTCTTGGGACAGACCCTATGGCTACACCTTC. It is translated as CASSSSWDRPYGYTF.

The chain links TRBV7-9 to TRBJ1-1; 7 nucleotides agree with TRBD1. The V and J ends lost 5 bases and 0 bases, in that order; junction bases with no gene match: 12. CDR1 is SEHNR and CDR2 is FQNEAQ in the germline V gene (reference sequence). The CDR3 sequence is 17 residues long. In DNA, the CDR3 is TGTGCCAGCAGCCCTTTATTGACAGGGTTCATGAACACTGAAGCTTTCTTT. This translates into CASSPLLTGFMNTEAFF. The full variable domain, in which reference TRBV7-9 and TRBJ1-1 provide the parts outside the CDR3, is DTGVSQNPRHKITKRGQNVTFRCDPISEHNRLYWYRQTLGQGPEFLTYFQNEAQLEKSRLLSDRFSAERPKGSFSTLEIQRTEQGDSAMYLCASSPLLTGFMNTEAFFGQGTRLTVV.

V gene TRBV6-4 combines with J gene TRBJ2-1; D possibly uses TRBD1 or TRBD2 (5 bases each). The length of the CDR3 is 14 residues. The ends were cut back, 2 bases at V and 10 bases at J, with 15 bases in the middle. Germline V lookup: CDR1 MRHNA, CDR2 SNTAGT. In DNA form, the CDR3 reads TGTGCCAGCAGTGACACATCGGGGCCAGCGGAGCAGTTCTTC. The encoded protein is CASSDTSGPAEQFF.

The V gene is TRBV3-1 (or the pseudogene TRBV3-2), the J gene TRBJ1-1; D uncertain. The V end lost 4 bases, the J end lost 6 bases, and 15 bases lay between the germline ends. Germline CDR1 LGHDT, CDR2 YNNKEL (reference sequence). The CDR3 has 14 amino acids. Here the CDR3 reads CASSRQAGSPEAFF. The DNA for the CDR3 is TGTGCCAGCAGCCGCCAAGCCGGCTCCCCTGAAGCTTTCTTT.